The sequence of this TCR beta chain was determined in a study of CD8 T cells in Susac syndrome. The V segment lost 2 bases and the J segment 7 bases; nucleotides outside the gene matches: 3. Germline lookup yields CDR1 MNHEY and CDR2 SVGAGI. This CDR3 has 13 amino acids. Random hexamers were used to reverse transcribe the RNA input (roughly 0.5 to 1 ug). TCRdb analysed the immunoSEQ multiplex PCR reads with MiXCR anew, one entry per CDR3 protein. There are around 150,000 distinct CDR3 sequences in the sample; just under 95% occur only once, and more than 0.15% lies in the top ten. This receptor was obtained from a human donor with Susac syndrome. Sequences were obtained from CD8+ T cells from PBMCs. This chain joins TRBV6-5 and TRBJ1-1; 8 bases line up with TRBD1. The CDR3 region has the DNA TGTGCCAGCAGTTACCCGACAGGGGTTGAAGCTTTCTTT. Translated: CASSYPTGVEAFF.